This T cell receptor beta chain was identified during a study of metastatic and nonmetastatic thyroid tumors. As for the study in general: For malignant and benign thyroid patients, tumor or nodule tissue and blood were the sources whose repertoires were compared.

CDR3 length equals 16 residues. Per the germline V gene, CDR1 is SGHNT and CDR2 is YYREEE (reference sequence). V was clipped by 0 bases and J by 4 bases; unmatched bases: 2. Every patient underwent thyroid surgery untreated. As originally analysed: In papillary thyroid cancer, a distant-metastasis classifier was built using CDR3 differences across clinicopathological groups. TCRdb reanalyzed the PCR reads via MiXCR. The V and J calls, along with clone size, are taken from TCRdb and not from the paper's own processing. The top ten clones hold roughly 13% of a sample with about 70,000 clones, 18% of them seen once.

The clonotype was recovered from a female donor with papillary thyroid cancer or a benign thyroid nodule (not recorded which). Some clones in this sample may be carry-over from other donors' samples. This sequence joins TRBV5-4 and TRBJ2-1, with 12 bases lining up with TRBD2. Sequencing was done on a sample of blood. The CDR3 region is CASSLGTSGTYNEQFF. The CDR3 nucleotides read TGTGCCAGCAGCTTGGGGACTAGCGGGACTTACAATGAGCAGTTCTTC.